The present T cell receptor (beta chain) was sequenced within a study of blood T cell repertoires in COVID-19. Study-wide background: Spain, Italy and the United States supplied samples that represented acute and convalescent COVID-19.

Germline CDR1 and CDR2: MNHEY and SMNVEV (reference sequence). The CDR3 is 15 amino acids. V shed 2 bases and J 6 bases; nucleotides not matched to a gene: 3. The protocol was immunoSEQ multiplex PCR, while the TCRdb copy is restricted to in-frame clones and leaves out a portion. The table has 80,000 to 95,000 clones, roughly 87% seen once. Sequencing was performed on peripheral blood. This receptor was identified in a man aged 70-80 years with acute or convalescent COVID-19. The chain joins TRBV27 to TRBJ1-6; 8 bases align to TRBD1. CDR3 sequence reads: CASSLGTGSNSPLHF. For the CDR3, the DNA is TGTGCCAGCAGTTTAGGGACAGGTAGTAATTCACCCCTCCACTTT.